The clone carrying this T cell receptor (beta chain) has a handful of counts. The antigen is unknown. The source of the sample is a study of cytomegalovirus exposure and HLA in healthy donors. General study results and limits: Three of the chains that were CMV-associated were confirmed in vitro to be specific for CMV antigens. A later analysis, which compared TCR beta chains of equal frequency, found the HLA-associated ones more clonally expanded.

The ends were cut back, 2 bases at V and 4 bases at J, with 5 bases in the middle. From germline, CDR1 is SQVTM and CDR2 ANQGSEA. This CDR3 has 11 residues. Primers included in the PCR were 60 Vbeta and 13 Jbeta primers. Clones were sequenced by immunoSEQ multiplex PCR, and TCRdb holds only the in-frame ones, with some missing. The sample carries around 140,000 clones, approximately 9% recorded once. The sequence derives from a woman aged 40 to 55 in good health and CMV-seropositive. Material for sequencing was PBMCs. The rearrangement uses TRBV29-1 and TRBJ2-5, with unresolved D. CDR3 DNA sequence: TGCAGCGTTGAATTCCGAGAGACCCAGTACTTC. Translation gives CSVEFRETQYF.